The clone carrying this T cell receptor (beta chain) was seen a single time. The data were obtained in a study of response to subunit inactivated influenza vaccine. V shed 6 bases and J shed 5 bases, with 19 bases lying between them. CDR3 length equals 15 residues. MiXCR, run by TCRdb on the RT-PCR reads, gives a single entry per CDR3 protein. The table records 500,000 to 600,000 distinct CDR3 sequences, approximately 14% of them present only once. The source material was PBMCs from blood, sampled about 13 days after vaccination. The clonotype comes from a man aged 50 or older who received an inactivated influenza vaccine. The chain employs TRBV12-3 or TRBV12-4 and TRBJ2-5; the D gene is possibly TRBD2 (5 bases). DNA for the CDR3: TGTGCCAGCAGCCTGGGCCCCGGTTCGGGGGAGACCCAGTACTTC. The encoded protein is CASSLGPGSGETQYF.